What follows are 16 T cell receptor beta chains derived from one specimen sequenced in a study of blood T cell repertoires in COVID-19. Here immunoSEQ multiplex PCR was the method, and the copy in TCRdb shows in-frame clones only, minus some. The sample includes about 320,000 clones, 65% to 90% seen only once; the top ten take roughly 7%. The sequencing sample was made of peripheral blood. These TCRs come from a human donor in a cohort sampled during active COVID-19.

Here the CDR3 DNA reads TGTGCCAGCAGCCCCCGACAGGGAGAGATGAACACTGAAGCTTTCTTT. The encoded protein is CASSPRQGEMNTEAFF. The chain recombines TRBV9 with TRBJ1-1; 7 nucleotides match TRBD1. Per the germline V gene, CDR1 is SGDLS and CDR2 is YYNGEE. The CDR3 consists of 16 residues. Trimming at V came to 4 bases and at J to 0 bases, leaving 9 bases not matched to a gene.

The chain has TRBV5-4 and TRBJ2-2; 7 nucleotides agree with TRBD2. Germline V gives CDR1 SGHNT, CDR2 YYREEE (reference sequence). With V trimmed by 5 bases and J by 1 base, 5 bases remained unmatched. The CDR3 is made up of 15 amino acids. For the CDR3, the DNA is TGTGCCAGCAGTCGGACGGGGGGGAACACCGGGGAGCTGTTTTTT. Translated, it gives CASSRTGGNTGELFF.

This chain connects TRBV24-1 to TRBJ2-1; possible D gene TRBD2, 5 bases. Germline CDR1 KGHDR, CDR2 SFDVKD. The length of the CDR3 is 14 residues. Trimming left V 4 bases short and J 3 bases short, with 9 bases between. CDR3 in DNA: TGTGCCACCAGTGAAAGCCGGGACTACAATGAGCAGTTCTTC. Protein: CATSESRDYNEQFF.

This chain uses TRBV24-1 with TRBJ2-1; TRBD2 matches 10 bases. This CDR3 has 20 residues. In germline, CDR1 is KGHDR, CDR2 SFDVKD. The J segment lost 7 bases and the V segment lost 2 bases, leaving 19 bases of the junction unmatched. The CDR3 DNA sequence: TGTGCCACCAGTGATTCGAGATTCCTTTCTAGCGGGGGCAAGCTGAATGAGCAGTTCTTC. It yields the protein CATSDSRFLSSGGKLNEQFF.

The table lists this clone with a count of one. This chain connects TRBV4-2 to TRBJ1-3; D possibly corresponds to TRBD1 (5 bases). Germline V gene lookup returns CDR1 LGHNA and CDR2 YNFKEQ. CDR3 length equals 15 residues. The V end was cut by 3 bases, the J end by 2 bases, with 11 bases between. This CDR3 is CASSHQGAAGNTIYF. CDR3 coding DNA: TGTGCCAGCAGCCATCAAGGGGCGGCTGGAAACACCATATATTTT.

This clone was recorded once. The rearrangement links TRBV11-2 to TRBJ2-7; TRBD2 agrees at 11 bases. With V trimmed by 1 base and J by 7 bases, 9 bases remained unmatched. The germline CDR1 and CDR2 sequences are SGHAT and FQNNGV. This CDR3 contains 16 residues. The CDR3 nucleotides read TGTGCCAGCAGCTTAGTAAAAACTAGCGGGGGTGCGGAGCAGTACTTC. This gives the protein CASSLVKTSGGAEQYF.

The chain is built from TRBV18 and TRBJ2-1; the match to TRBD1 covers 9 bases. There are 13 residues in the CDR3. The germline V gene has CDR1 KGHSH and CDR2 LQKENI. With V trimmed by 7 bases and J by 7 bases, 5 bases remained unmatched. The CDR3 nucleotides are TGTGCCAGCTATGGGACAGGGCTAAATGAGCAGTTCTTC. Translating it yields CASYGTGLNEQFF.

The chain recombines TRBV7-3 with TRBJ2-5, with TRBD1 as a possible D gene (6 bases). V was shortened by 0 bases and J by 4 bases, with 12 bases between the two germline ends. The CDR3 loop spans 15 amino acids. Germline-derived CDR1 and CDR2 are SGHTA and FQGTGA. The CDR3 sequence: CASSLTGGRGETQYF. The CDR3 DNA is TGTGCCAGCAGCTTAACAGGGGGTCGAGGAGAGACCCAGTACTTC.

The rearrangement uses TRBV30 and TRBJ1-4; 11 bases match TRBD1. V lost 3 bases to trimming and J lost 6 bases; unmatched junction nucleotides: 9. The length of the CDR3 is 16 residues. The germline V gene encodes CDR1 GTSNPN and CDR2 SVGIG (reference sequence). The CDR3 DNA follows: TGTGCCTGGAGCGGGACAGGGGGGTTTGCGGATGAAAAACTGTTTTTT. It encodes CAWSGTGGFADEKLFF.

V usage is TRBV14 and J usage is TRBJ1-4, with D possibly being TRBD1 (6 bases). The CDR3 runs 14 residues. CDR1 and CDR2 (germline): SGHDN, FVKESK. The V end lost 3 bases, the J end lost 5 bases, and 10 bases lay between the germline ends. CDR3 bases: TGTGCCAGCAGCCATCGGACAGTAAATGAAAAACTGTTTTTT. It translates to CASSHRTVNEKLFF.

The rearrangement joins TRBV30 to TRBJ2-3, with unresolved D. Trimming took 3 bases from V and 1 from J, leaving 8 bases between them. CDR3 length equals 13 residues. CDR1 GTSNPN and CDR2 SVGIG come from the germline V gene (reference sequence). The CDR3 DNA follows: TGTGCCTGGAGGAGATCTGGCACAGATACGCAGTATTTT. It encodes CAWRRSGTDTQYF.

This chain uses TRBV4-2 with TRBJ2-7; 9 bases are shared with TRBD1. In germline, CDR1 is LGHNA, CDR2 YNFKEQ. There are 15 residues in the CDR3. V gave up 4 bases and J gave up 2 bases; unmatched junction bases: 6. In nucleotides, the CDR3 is TGTGCCAGCAGCCCAGAAAGGACAGGGGCCTACGAGCAGTACTTC. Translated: CASSPERTGAYEQYF.

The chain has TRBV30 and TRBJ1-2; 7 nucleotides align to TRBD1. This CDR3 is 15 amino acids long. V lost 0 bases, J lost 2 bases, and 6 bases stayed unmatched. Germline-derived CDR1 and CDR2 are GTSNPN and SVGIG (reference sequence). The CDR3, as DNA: TGTGCCTGGAGTGTAGGGCAGGGGGGAAACTATGGCTACACCTTC. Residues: CAWSVGQGGNYGYTF.

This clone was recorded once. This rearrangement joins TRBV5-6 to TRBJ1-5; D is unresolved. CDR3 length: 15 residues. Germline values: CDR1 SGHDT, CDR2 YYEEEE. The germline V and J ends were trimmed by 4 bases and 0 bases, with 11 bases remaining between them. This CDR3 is CASSAEGYSNQPQHF. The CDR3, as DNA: TGTGCCAGCAGCGCCGAGGGCTATAGCAATCAGCCCCAGCATTTT.

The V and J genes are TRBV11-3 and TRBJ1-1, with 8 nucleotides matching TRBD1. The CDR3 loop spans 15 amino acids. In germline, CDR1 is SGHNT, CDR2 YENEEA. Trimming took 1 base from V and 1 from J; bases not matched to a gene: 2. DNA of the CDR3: TGTGCCAGCAGCTTAGGAGGGACAGGGAACACTGAAGCTTTCTTT. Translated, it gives CASSLGGTGNTEAFF.

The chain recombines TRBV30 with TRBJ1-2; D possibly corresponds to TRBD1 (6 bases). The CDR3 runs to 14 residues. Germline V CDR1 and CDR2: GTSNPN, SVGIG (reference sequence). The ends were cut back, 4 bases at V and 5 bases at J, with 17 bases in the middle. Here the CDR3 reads CAWTPLRGSYGYTF. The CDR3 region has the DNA TGTGCCTGGACCCCTTTGAGGGGGTCTTATGGCTACACCTTC.